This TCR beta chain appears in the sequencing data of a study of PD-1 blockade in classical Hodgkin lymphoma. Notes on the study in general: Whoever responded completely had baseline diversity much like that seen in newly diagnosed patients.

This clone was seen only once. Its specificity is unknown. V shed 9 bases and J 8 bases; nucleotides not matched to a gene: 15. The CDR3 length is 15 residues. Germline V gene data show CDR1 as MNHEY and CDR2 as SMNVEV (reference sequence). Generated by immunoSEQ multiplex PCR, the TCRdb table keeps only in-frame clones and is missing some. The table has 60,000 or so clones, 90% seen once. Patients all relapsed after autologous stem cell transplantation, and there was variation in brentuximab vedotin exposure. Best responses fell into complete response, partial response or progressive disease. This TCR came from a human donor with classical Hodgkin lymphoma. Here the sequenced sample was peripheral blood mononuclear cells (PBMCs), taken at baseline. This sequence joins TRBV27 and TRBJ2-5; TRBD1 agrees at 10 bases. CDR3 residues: CASSPLLGTGATQYF. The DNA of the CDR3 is TGTGCCAGTAGTCCTCTTTTGGGGACAGGGGCCACCCAGTACTTC.